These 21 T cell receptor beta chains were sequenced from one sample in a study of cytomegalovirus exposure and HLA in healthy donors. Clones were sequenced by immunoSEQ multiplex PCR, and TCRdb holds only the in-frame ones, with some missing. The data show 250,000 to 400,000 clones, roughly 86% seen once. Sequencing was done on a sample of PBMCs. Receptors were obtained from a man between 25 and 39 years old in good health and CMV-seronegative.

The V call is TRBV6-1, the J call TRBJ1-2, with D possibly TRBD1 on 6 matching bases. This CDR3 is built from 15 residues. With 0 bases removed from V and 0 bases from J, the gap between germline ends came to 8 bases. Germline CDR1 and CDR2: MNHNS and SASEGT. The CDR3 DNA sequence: TGTGCCAGCAGTGAAGCGCCAGGGGCTAACTATGGCTACACCTTC. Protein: CASSEAPGANYGYTF.

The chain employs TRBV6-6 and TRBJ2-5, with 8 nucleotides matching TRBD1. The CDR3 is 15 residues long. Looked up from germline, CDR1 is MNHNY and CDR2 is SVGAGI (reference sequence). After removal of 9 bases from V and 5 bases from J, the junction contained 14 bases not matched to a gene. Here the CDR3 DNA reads TGTGCCAGTAAGACAGGGGATGTAGGAAAGGAGACCCAGTACTTC. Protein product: CASKTGDVGKETQYF.

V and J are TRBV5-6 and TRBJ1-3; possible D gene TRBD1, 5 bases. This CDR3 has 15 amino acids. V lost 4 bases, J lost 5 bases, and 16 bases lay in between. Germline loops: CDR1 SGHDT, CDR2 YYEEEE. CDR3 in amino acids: CASSPSQGRRNTIYF. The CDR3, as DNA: TGTGCCAGCAGCCCGTCCCAGGGAAGAAGAAACACCATATATTTT.

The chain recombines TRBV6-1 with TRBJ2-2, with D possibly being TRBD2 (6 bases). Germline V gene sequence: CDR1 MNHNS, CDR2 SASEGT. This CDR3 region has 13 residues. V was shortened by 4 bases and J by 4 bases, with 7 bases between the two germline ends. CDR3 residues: CASSGDFTGELFF. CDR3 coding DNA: TGTGCCAGCAGTGGGGACTTCACCGGGGAGCTGTTTTTT.

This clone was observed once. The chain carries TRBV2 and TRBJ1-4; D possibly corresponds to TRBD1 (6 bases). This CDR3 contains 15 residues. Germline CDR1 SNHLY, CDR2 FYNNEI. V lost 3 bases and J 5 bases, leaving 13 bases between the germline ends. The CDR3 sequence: CASSDIEDRNEKLFF. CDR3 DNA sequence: TGTGCCAGCAGTGATATCGAGGACAGAAATGAAAAACTGTTTTTT.

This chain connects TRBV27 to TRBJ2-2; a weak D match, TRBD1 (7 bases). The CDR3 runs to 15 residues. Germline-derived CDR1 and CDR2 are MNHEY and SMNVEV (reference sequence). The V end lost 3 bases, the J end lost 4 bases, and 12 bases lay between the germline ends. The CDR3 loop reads CASSLEGAGTGELFF. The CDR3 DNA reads TGTGCCAGCAGTTTGGAGGGGGCAGGCACCGGGGAGCTGTTTTTT.

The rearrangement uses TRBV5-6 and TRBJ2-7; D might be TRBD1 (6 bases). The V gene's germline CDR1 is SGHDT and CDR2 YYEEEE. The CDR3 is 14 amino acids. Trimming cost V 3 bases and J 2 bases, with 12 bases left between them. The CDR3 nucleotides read TGTGCCAGCAGCTCTCCACAGGGCACCTACGAGCAGTACTTC. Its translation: CASSSPQGTYEQYF.

CDR3 region: CATSSTGVGTNEKLFF. The CDR3 bases are TGTGCCACCAGCAGTACAGGGGTAGGAACTAATGAAAAACTGTTTTTT. The chain carries TRBV15 and TRBJ1-4; TRBD1 aligns across 7 bases. V was pared by 3 bases and J by 1 base, with 5 bases of the junction left unmatched. The germline V gene encodes CDR1 LNHNV and CDR2 YYDKDF (reference sequence). This CDR3 contains 16 residues.

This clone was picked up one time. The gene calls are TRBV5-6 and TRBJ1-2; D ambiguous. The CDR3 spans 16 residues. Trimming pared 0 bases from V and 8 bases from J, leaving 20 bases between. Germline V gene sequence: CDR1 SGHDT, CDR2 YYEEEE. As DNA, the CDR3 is TGTGCCAGCAGCTTGGATATTGAGGGAACGACTCAGGGCTACACCTTC. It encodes CASSLDIEGTTQGYTF.

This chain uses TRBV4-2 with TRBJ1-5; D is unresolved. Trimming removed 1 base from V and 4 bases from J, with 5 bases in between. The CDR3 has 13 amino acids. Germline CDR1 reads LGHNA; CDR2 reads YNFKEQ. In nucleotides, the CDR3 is TGTGCCAGCAGCCAAGCGCGTAATCAGCCCCAGCATTTT. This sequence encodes CASSQARNQPQHF.

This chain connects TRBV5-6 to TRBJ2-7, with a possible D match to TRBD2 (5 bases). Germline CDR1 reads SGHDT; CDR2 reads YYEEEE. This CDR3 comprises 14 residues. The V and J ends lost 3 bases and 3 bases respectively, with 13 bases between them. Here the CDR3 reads CASSSYHGDYEQYF. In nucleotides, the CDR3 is TGTGCCAGCAGCTCTTATCACGGGGACTACGAGCAGTACTTC.

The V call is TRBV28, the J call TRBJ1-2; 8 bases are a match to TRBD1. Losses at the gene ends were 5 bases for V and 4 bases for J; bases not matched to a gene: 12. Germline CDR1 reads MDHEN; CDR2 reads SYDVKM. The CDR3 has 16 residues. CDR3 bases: TGTGCCAGCAGTCAAGGGGGGACAGGCGGGCCCTATGGCTACACCTTC. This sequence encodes CASSQGGTGGPYGYTF.

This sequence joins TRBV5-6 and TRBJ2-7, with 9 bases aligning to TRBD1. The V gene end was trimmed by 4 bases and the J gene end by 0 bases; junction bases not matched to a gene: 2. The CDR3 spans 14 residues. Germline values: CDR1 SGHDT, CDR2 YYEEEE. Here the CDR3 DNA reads TGTGCCAGCAGCGCACAGGGGGCCTCCTACGAGCAGTACTTC. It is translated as CASSAQGASYEQYF.

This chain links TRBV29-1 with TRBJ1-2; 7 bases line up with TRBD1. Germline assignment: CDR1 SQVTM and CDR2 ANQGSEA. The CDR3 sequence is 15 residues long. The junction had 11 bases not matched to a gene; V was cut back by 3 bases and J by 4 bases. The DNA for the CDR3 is TGCAGCGTTGATAGGGACAGCTCCGGGAGCTATGGCTACACCTTC. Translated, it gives CSVDRDSSGSYGYTF.

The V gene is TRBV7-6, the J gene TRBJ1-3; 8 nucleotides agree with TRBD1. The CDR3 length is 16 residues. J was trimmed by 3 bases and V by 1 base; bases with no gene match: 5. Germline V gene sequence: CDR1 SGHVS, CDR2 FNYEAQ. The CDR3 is CASSLVTGVNGNTIYF. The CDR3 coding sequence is TGTGCCAGCAGCTTAGTGACAGGGGTCAATGGAAACACCATATATTTT. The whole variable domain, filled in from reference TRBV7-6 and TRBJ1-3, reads GAGVSQSPRYKVTKRGQDVALRCDPISGHVSLYWYRQALGQGPEFLTYFNYEAQQDKSGLPNDRFSAERPEGSISTLTIQRTEQRDSAMYRCASSLVTGVNGNTIYFGEGSWLTVV.

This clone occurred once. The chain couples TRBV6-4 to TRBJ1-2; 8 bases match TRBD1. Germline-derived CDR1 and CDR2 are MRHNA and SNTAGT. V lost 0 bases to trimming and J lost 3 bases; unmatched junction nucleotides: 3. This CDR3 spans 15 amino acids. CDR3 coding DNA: TGTGCCAGCAGTGACTCAGGACAGGGTGACTATGGCTACACCTTC. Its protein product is CASSDSGQGDYGYTF.

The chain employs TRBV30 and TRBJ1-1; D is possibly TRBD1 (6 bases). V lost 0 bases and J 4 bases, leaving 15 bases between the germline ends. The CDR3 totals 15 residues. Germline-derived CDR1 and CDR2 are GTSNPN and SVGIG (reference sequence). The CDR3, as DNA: TGTGCCTGGAGTGTCCTGACAGGAGAGGCCACTGAAGCTTTCTTT. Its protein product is CAWSVLTGEATEAFF.

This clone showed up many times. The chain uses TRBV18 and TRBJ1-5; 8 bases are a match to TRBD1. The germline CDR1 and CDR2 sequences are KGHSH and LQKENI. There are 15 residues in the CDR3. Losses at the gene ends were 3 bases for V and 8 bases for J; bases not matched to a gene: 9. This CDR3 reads CASSPGQGAIKPQHF. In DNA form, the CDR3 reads TGTGCCAGCTCACCTGGACAGGGAGCGATCAAGCCCCAGCATTTT.

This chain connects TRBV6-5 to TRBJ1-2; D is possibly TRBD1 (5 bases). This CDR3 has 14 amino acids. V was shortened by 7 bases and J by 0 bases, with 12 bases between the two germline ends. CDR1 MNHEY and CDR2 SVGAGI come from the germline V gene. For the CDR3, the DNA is TGTGCCAGCAAAGGGGCCCCGGCTAACTATGGCTACACCTTC. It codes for CASKGAPANYGYTF.

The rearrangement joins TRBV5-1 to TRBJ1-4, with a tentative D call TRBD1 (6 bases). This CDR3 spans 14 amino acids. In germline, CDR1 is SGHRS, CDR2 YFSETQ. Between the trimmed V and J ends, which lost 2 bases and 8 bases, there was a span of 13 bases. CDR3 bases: TGCGCCAGCAGCTTACAGGGTGGTGGAGAAAAACTGTTTTTT. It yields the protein CASSLQGGGEKLFF.

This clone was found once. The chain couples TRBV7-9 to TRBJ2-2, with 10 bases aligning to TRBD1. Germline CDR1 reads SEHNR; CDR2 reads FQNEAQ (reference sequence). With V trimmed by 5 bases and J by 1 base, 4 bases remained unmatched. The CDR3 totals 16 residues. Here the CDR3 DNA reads TGTGCCAGCAGCGTCGGACAGGGGGGGAACACCGGGGAGCTGTTTTTT. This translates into CASSVGQGGNTGELFF.